The sequence of this T cell receptor (beta chain) was determined in a study of Ad26.COV2.S vaccination and SARS-CoV-2 variants (dated by TCRdb to the early 2020s). The study in broad terms: Vaccine-arm donors were drawn from COV1001, a multicentre, randomized, double-blind, placebo-controlled phase I-IIa trial of Ad26.COV2.S in healthy adults. Ad26.COV2.S was administered intramuscularly at 5 x 10^10 or 1 x 10^11 viral particles, either as a single shot or as two shots given 56 days apart. The specificity and breadth of SARS-CoV-2-reactive T cell receptors after Ad26.COV2.S vaccination were assessed by TCRbeta repertoire sequencing. A total of approximately 30 samples were included in the TCR-sequenced set, comprising roughly 19 Ad26.COV2.S vaccine recipients, 5 placebo recipients and 8 SARS-CoV-2 convalescent individuals. Trial participants were randomized into five groups of five: low-dose or high-dose Ad26.COV2.S given once or twice, or placebo on both occasions. Blinding of investigators to trial group allocation was maintained during experiments and outcome assessment. Points the paper makes about the study in general: The authors noted that total T cell responses may have been underestimated by the TCR breadth and depth analyses. The study was not powered for comparison of responses between vaccine doses or regimens. Higher spike-specific TCR breadth was observed in Ad26.COV2.S recipients than in placebo recipients (P = 0.0014). Substantial breadth of spike-specific CD8+ and CD4+ T cell responses was reported after vaccination. Non-spike TCR breadth was comparable between vaccine and placebo recipients, consistent with the vaccine containing only spike.

Turning to this clone: What this receptor recognizes is not known. No much larger clonotype is one base removed from it; base qualities were not supplied.

TCRbeta CDR3 regions were sequenced with the immunoSEQ Assay. After extraction, genomic DNA underwent amplification by bias-controlled multiplex PCR, followed by high-throughput sequencing. Per the source publication's procedure: To quantify the absolute abundance of each unique TCRbeta CDR3 region, sequences were collapsed and filtered. Usable DNA was measured by amplifying reference genes present in all nucleated cells, and TCRbeta template counts were normalized to that usable DNA to estimate T cell fraction. Repertoire TCRs were annotated as SARS-CoV-2-specific by exact matching of V gene, CDR3 amino acid sequence and J gene to a known reactive TCR set. The reference SARS-CoV-2 TCR set came from MIRA and was filtered for enrichment in COVID-19-positive ImmuneCODE repertoires, removing public or cross-reactive TCRs. Using the MIRA antigens, annotated TCRs were further analysed by specific ORF or by position within an ORF. Breadth was defined as annotated unique rearrangements over total unique productive rearrangements; depth was the summed frequency of those rearrangements. Group comparisons of TCR breadth used two-sided Wilcoxon rank-sum tests. Held by TCRdb, this immuneACCESS table contains in-frame sequences only and omits some clones. Under half of the omission traces to an unresolved V gene where checked; the cause of the rest is unknown. D and trimming come from the DNA, and the V and J calls and clone size come from that table. For this sample there are around 320,000 clones; around 86% appear just once. The ten top clones hold 3.4% of the sample.

The germline V gene provides CDR1 SGDLS and CDR2 YYNGEE. The germline ends are 13 bases apart after V is trimmed by 2 bases and J by 7 bases. The CDR3 starts with the cysteine, ends with the phenylalanine, and has 14 residues. The sequence is cut down to CDR3 DNA, 42 bases in frame from base 1. The treatment or condition label, as the study defines it: around 19 received Ad26.COV2.S at low or high dose, single or two shots; roughly 5 received placebo; per-sample allocation not given. For vaccine and placebo recipients, repertoires were sequenced using samples collected on day 63 after the first injection. Cohort 1b enrolled 25 or so adults aged 18-55 years at a single site in Boston, USA, between 29 July and 7 August 2020. Ad26.COV2.S was a replication-incompetent adenovirus type 26 vector that expressed a prefusion-stabilized SARS-CoV-2 spike protein derived from the original Wuhan strain.

The TCR originated in a person between 18 and 59 years old who received the Ad26.COV2.S COVID-19 vaccine or a placebo. The V and J segments used are TRBV9 and TRBJ1-3; the D gene assignment is ambiguous. The sequencing here drew on peripheral blood, taken in a trial of Ad26.COV2.S vaccine versus placebo. The CDR3 has the sequence CASSVGQPENTIYF. Read as DNA, the sequence is TGTGCCAGCAGCGTCGGTCAGCCTGAGAACACCATATATTTT.